These T cell receptor beta chains were read from a single sample in a study of T-cell memory formation after mild COVID-19. Each CDR3 protein gets one entry after TCRdb re-called the 5' RACE reads with MiXCR. The sample shows 380,000 or so distinct CDR3 sequences, around an eighth of them seen only once. Sequenced: PBMCs or a T cell subset sorted from them (not recorded which). The origin of the receptors is a man aged 18 to 35 who had mild COVID-19 (a few samples of this study predate the infection). Cell type and time point are not known. Both conserved end residues are part of each CDR3. The D gene is left open where the match is weak. Clone size, where shown, is once, few, many, or a class for clones that have expanded.

clone size	D gene	V gene	J gene	CDR3 protein	CDR3 DNA
-	-	TRBV4-3	TRBJ2-3	CASSQDRQDTQYF	TGCGCCAGCAGCCAAGATCGGCAAGATACGCAGTATTTT
few	-	TRBV29-1	TRBJ2-5	CSVARGETQYF	TGCAGCGTTGCCAGAGGAGAGACCCAGTACTTC
-	-	TRBV27	TRBJ1-1	CASSPSGTWVTEAFF	TGTGCCAGCAGTCCTTCCGGGACATGGGTCACTGAAGCTTTCTTT
-	-	TRBV7-9	TRBJ1-3	CASRSPPVGSGNTIYF	TGTGCCAGCAGGTCCCCCCCGGTAGGCTCTGGAAACACCATATATTTT
few	-	TRBV6-5	TRBJ2-5	CASSYTPYGRETQYF	TGTGCCAGCAGTTACACTCCTTACGGGCGGGAGACCCAGTACTTC
-	TRBD2	TRBV4-2	TRBJ2-3	CASSQESGLAGGTDTQYF	TGTGCCAGCAGCCAAGAGTCGGGACTAGCGGGGGGCACAGATACGCAGTATTTT
few	TRBD2	TRBV7-2	TRBJ2-1	CASSLDPSGGQFF	TGTGCCAGCAGCTTAGACCCTAGCGGGGGTCAGTTCTTC
-	-	TRBV21-1	TRBJ2-7	CASSISRFSYEQYF	TGTGCCAGCAGCATCAGCAGGTTCTCCTACGAGCAGTACTTC
few	-	TRBV20-1	TRBJ2-7	CSARDPGGAYEQYF	TGCAGTGCTAGAGACCCCGGCGGAGCCTACGAGCAGTACTTC
-	TRBD2	TRBV5-6	TRBJ2-2	CASSLASGGADGELFF	TGTGCCAGCAGCTTAGCGAGCGGGGGGGCCGACGGGGAGCTGTTTTTT
-	-	TRBV15	TRBJ1-5	CATSRVVNGQPQHF	TGTGCCACCAGCAGAGTTGTGAACGGTCAGCCCCAGCATTTT
many	-	TRBV6-2/TRBV6-3	TRBJ2-1	CASSPRPTRPYNEQFF	TGTGCCAGCAGTCCCCGACCAACACGACCCTACAATGAGCAGTTCTTC
few	-	TRBV7-2	TRBJ2-7	CASSFSAGRPYEQYF	TGTGCCAGCAGCTTTTCTGCGGGACGGCCTTACGAGCAGTACTTC
few	-	TRBV5-1	TRBJ1-2	CASSPGQPGGYGYTF	TGCGCCAGCAGCCCCGGACAGCCCGGAGGCTATGGCTACACCTTC
many	TRBD2	TRBV29-1	TRBJ2-1	CSVDRGGYNEQFF	TGCAGCGTTGACCGGGGGGGTTACAATGAGCAGTTCTTC
few	TRBD1	TRBV25-1	TRBJ2-7	CASIVADRGHEQYF	TGTGCCAGCATAGTGGCGGACAGGGGCCACGAGCAGTACTTC
-	-	TRBV12-3/TRBV12-4	TRBJ2-1	CASSLSGAFNEQFF	TGTGCCAGCAGTTTATCCGGGGCGTTCAATGAGCAGTTCTTC
few	-	TRBV7-2	TRBJ2-3	CASSLDSAFGYF	TGTGCCAGCAGCTTGGACAGTGCGTTCGGGTATTTT
many	-	TRBV15	TRBJ2-7	CATRPGLLGQEQYF	TGTGCCACCAGGCCGGGCCTACTAGGACAAGAGCAGTACTTC
many	-	TRBV29-1	TRBJ2-3	CSVELGDDTQYF	TGCAGCGTTGAGTTAGGGGACGATACGCAGTATTTT
many	TRBD2	TRBV9	TRBJ2-5	CASSLRLAGQETQYF	TGTGCCAGCAGCTTGCGACTAGCGGGGCAAGAGACCCAGTACTTC
-	-	TRBV11-2	TRBJ2-2	CASSPPSIPELFF	TGTGCCAGCAGCCCCCCAAGCATCCCGGAGCTGTTTTTT
few	-	TRBV5-5	TRBJ1-5	CASSLTLGGGSNQPQHF	TGTGCCAGCAGCTTAACGTTGGGGGGTGGGAGCAATCAGCCCCAGCATTTT
few	-	TRBV10-3	TRBJ2-6	CAISESRQVPRANVLTF	TGTGCCATCAGTGAGTCACGGCAGGTCCCTCGGGCCAACGTCCTGACTTTC
few	-	TRBV9	TRBJ2-2	CASSVGGWNRNTGELFF	TGTGCCAGCAGCGTAGGGGGTTGGAACAGAAACACCGGGGAGCTGTTTTTT
few	-	TRBV6-5	TRBJ1-5	CASSYSSASNQPQHF	TGTGCCAGCAGTTACTCGAGCGCCAGCAATCAGCCCCAGCATTTT